The clone carrying this T cell receptor (beta chain) was detected only a few times. Trimming removed 6 bases at V and 0 bases at J, with 13 bases between. This CDR3 is 15 amino acids long. CDR1 and CDR2 from the germline V gene are SNHLY and FYNNEI. The sample originates from a study of blood T cells in healthy people across ages. A sample-barcoded 5' primer and a J-beta primer mix were used in a second PCR of roughly 7 to 11 cycles. From the 5' RACE reads, TCRdb called clonotypes with MiXCR, one entry per CDR3 protein. Among around 990,000 distinct CDR3 sequences, roughly a quarter were seen once, and the ten largest hold 0.65% to 0.95%. This sample also belongs to another study, concerning T cells of mothers and their children. That work states: Donors comprised a few healthy Caucasian mothers plus their six children. Each mother gave over 8.5 million TCR beta CDR3 reads; each child, about 2.9 million.

Sequencing used blood. This rearrangement joins TRBV2 to TRBJ2-3; D perhaps matches TRBD1 (6 bases). The origin of this receptor is a girl aged 2-10 years in good health. CDR3 residues: CASSPVGQSTDTQYF. DNA of the CDR3: TGTGCCAGCAGCCCCGTTGGACAGAGCACAGATACGCAGTATTTT. Supplemented by reference TRBV2 and TRBJ2-3, the full variable domain reads EPEVTQTPSHQVTQMGQEVILRCVPISNHLYFYWYRQILGQKVEFLVSFYNNEISEKSEIFDDQFSVERPDGSNFTLKIRSTKLEDSAMYFCASSPVGQSTDTQYFGPGTRLTVL.